These 16 T cell receptor beta chains were sequenced from one sample in a study of shared clonotypes between healthy human individuals. Some clones are missing from TCRdb's copy, which holds only in-frame ones; the method was immunoSEQ multiplex PCR. The table lists some 1,600,000 clones, 95% to 99% of them singletons. Sample: naive CD4+ T cells sorted from blood. Described subset: CD45RA+ positively selected. The source of these receptors is a man younger than 45 in good health.

The chain links TRBV19 to TRBJ2-5, with TRBD1 matching over 9 bases. The germline CDR1 and CDR2 sequences are LNHDA and SQIVND (reference sequence). The CDR3 is 13 amino acids. Trimming at V came to 5 bases and at J to 5 bases, leaving 3 bases not matched to a gene. The CDR3 region has the DNA TGTGCCAGTAGTGGGACAGGGTGGGAGACCCAGTACTTC. This encodes CASSGTGWETQYF.

The chain uses TRBV5-4 and TRBJ1-2; no definite D call. The V gene's germline CDR1 is SGHNT and CDR2 YYREEE (reference sequence). Trimming took off 0 bases at V and 5 bases at J, with 8 bases between the two ends. The CDR3 is made up of 13 amino acids. In DNA, the CDR3 is TGTGCCAGCAGCTTGGGGGTCGATTATGGCTACACCTTC. The encoded protein is CASSLGVDYGYTF.

The V and J genes are TRBV28 and TRBJ2-1; no definite D call. Between the trimmed V and J ends, which lost 2 bases and 9 bases, there was a span of 8 bases. CDR3 length: 12 residues. Germline V CDR1 and CDR2: MDHEN, SYDVKM. The CDR3 reads CASSLQVPEQFF. CDR3 nucleotides: TGTGCCAGCAGTTTACAAGTCCCTGAGCAGTTCTTC.

V gene TRBV25-1 combines with J gene TRBJ2-3, with a possible D match to TRBD2 (7 bases). Per germline, CDR1 MGHDK and CDR2 SYGVNS. V shed 4 bases and J shed 4 bases, with 15 bases lying between them. This CDR3 has 15 amino acids. The CDR3 bases are TGTGCCAGCAGTGGCTCGAGGGGGGGCGCAGATACGCAGTATTTT. It codes for CASSGSRGGADTQYF.

The rearrangement joins TRBV28 to TRBJ2-5; 8 nucleotides match TRBD1. The CDR3 totals 15 residues. The V gene's germline CDR1 is MDHEN and CDR2 SYDVKM. Germline trimming cut 5 bases from V and 1 base from J; bases unmatched to any gene: 6. CDR3 DNA sequence: TGTGCCAGCAGTCCGCGACAGGGGACCCAAGAGACCCAGTACTTC. Encoded protein: CASSPRQGTQETQYF.

The chain carries TRBV11-3 and TRBJ2-3; weak D call: TRBD1 (6 bases). There are 16 residues in the CDR3. Germline V lookup: CDR1 SGHNT, CDR2 YENEEA. The ends were cut back, 4 bases at V and 3 bases at J, with 17 bases in the middle. Here the CDR3 reads CASSSPIQQGTDTQYF. As DNA, the CDR3 is TGTGCCAGCAGCTCCCCAATACAACAGGGAACAGATACGCAGTATTTT. Full variable domain (rest looked up from reference TRBV11-3 and TRBJ2-3): EAGVVQSPRYKIIEKKQPVAFWCNPISGHNTLYWYLQNLGQGPELLIRYENEEAVDDSQLPKDRFSAERLKGVDSTLKIQPAELGDSAVYLCASSSPIQQGTDTQYFGPGTRLTVL.

This chain uses TRBV28 with TRBJ2-3; TRBD2 aligns across 9 bases. CDR1 and CDR2 from the germline V gene are MDHEN and SYDVKM. The V and J ends lost 8 bases and 1 base, in that order; junction bases with no gene match: 4. This CDR3 spans 14 amino acids. CDR3 nucleotide sequence: TGTGCCAGCTCCCAGCGGGAGGGCACAGATACGCAGTATTTT. Protein sequence: CASSQREGTDTQYF. Using reference TRBV28 and TRBJ2-3 for the parts outside the CDR3, the full variable domain is DVKVTQSSRYLVKRTGEKVFLECVQDMDHENMFWYRQDPGLGLRLIYFSYDVKMKEKGDIPEGYSVSREKKERFSLILESASTNQTSMYLCASSQREGTDTQYFGPGTRLTVL.

The rearrangement uses TRBV5-4 and TRBJ2-7; the D gene could be TRBD1 or TRBD2 (5 bases each). This CDR3 region has 15 residues. Per germline, CDR1 SGHNT and CDR2 YYREEE (reference sequence). V lost 4 bases and J lost 7, with 21 bases in between. CDR3 protein: CASSQSGRDPREQYF. The CDR3 nucleotides read TGTGCCAGCAGCCAGTCAGGCAGGGACCCTCGAGAGCAGTACTTC.

This chain joins TRBV28 and TRBJ2-2; no reliable D call. Germline CDR1 is MDHEN and CDR2 is SYDVKM. V lost 7 bases, J lost 0 bases, and 9 bases lay in between. CDR3 length equals 14 residues. CDR3 coding DNA: TGTGCCAGCACGGAAGTTACGAACACCGGGGAGCTGTTTTTT. It translates to CASTEVTNTGELFF.

V gene TRBV12-5 combines with J gene TRBJ2-7, with 12 bases identical to TRBD2. CDR1 is LGHNT, CDR2 FRNRAP, per germline. V lost 7 bases to trimming and J lost 7 bases; unmatched junction nucleotides: 5. The CDR3 contains 13 residues. The DNA for the CDR3 is TGTGCTAGTGCCACTGGACTAGCGGGAGAGCAGTACTTC. As protein: CASATGLAGEQYF. Based on the CDR3 plus reference TRBV12-5 and TRBJ2-7, the full variable domain is DARVTQTPRHKVTEMGQEVTMRCQPILGHNTVFWYRQTMMQGLELLAYFRNRAPLDDSGMPKDRFSAEMPDATLATLKIQPSEPRDSAVYFCASATGLAGEQYFGPGTRLTVT.

With regard to this clone: Its ends do not fully match the called genes, so a read error is possible. V and J are TRBV5-1 and TRBJ2-7, with 9 bases matching TRBD2. Per the germline V gene, CDR1 is SGHRS and CDR2 is YFSETQ. The length of the CDR3 is 14 residues. The CDR3 region is CATSMAGGPYEQYF. In DNA form, the CDR3 reads TGCGCCACCAGCATGGCGGGAGGGCCGTACGAGCAGTACTTC. The whole variable domain, filled in from reference TRBV5-1 and TRBJ2-7, reads KAGVTQTPRYLIKTRGQQVTLSCSPISGHRSVSWYQQTPGQGLQFLFEYFSETQRNKGNFPGRFSGRQFSNSRSEMNVSTLELGDSALYLCATSMAGGPYEQYFGPGTRLTVT.

The V gene is TRBV18, the J gene TRBJ1-2; possibly TRBD1 for D (5 bases). The V gene lost 2 bases and the J gene lost 2 bases, with 12 bases spanning the gap. The CDR3 spans 15 residues. Germline V gene sequence: CDR1 KGHSH, CDR2 LQKENI. CDR3 in amino acids: CASSPVAGRNYGYTF. CDR3 nucleotides: TGTGCCAGCTCACCAGTTGCAGGGCGGAACTATGGCTACACCTTC.

The V gene is TRBV29-1, the J gene TRBJ1-5, with D possibly TRBD1 on 5 matching bases. Looked up from germline, CDR1 is SQVTM and CDR2 is ANQGSEA. This CDR3 is built from 13 residues. DNA of the CDR3: TGCAGTGTGTGCCCCAGGGAGGGGCAGCCCCAGCATTTT. Translated: CSVCPREGQPQHF. Filled out from reference TRBV29-1 and TRBJ1-5, the complete variable domain reads SAVISQKPSRDICQRGTSLTIQCQVDSQVTMMFWYRQQPGQSLTLIATANQGSEATYESGFVIDKFPISRPNLTFSTLTVSNMSPEDSSIYLCSVCPREGQPQHFGDGTRLSIL.

V and J are TRBV7-9 and TRBJ2-2; no definite D call. Germline CDR1 is SEHNR and CDR2 is FQNEAQ (reference sequence). With 3 bases removed from V and 6 bases from J, the gap between germline ends came to 11 bases. The CDR3 is 14 residues long. The CDR3 nucleotides are TGTGCCAGCAGCTTTCTACCAATCTCCGGGGAGCTGTTTTTT. Translated: CASSFLPISGELFF.

The chain recombines TRBV19 with TRBJ2-2; TRBD1 or TRBD2 may be the D gene (6 bases each). The CDR3 runs to 16 residues. V lost 9 bases, J lost 3 bases, and 20 bases lay in between. Germline V gives CDR1 LNHDA, CDR2 SQIVND (reference sequence). CDR3 sequence (DNA): TGTGCCAGCTGGGGGGCCCAGGGGTCGCACACCGGGGAGCTGTTTTTT. Its translation: CASWGAQGSHTGELFF.

The chain is built from TRBV19 and TRBJ1-4; D perhaps matches TRBD1 (5 bases). The CDR3 covers 13 residues. Deletions cut 5 bases from V and 6 bases from J, with 10 bases between. The V gene's germline CDR1 is LNHDA and CDR2 SQIVND (reference sequence). Written as DNA, the CDR3 is TGTGCCAGTAGTGGCCCCAGGGATGAAAAACTGTTTTTT. Amino acids: CASSGPRDEKLFF.